This paragraph covers one TCR beta chain sequence. Its specificity is unknown. Documented time point: blood from clinic visit 5 months post-surgery; TSC patient then seizure free. Sequencing was limited to surgery cases with top T cell transcript signatures in brain tissue. Patients received at least one anti-epileptic drug before surgery. The CDR3 covers 15 residues. The germline V gene encodes CDR1 SGHAT and CDR2 FQNNGV. V lost 3 bases to trimming and J lost 3 bases, with 12 bases between them. TCRdb keeps only in-frame clones here, not all; method: immunoSEQ multiplex PCR. Here the sample spans hundreds of thousands of clones, roughly 92% being singletons. The data belong to a study of brain T cells in children with intractable seizures. Study outcomes and limitations: Patients' HCMV serostatus was unknown; virus specificity rests on CDR3 similarity alone. Pre- and post-surgery blood differed in depth, so pre-surgery absences may be undersampling.

This TCR derives from a boy under two years old with tuberous sclerosis and intractable seizures. The rearrangement joins TRBV11-2 to TRBJ1-5, with D perhaps matching TRBD1 (5 bases). The specimen was peripheral blood, collected 4 to 5 months after surgery. The CDR3 protein is CASSLDGQANQPQHF. The CDR3 DNA reads as TGTGCCAGCAGCTTGGATGGACAAGCCAATCAGCCCCAGCATTTT.